This T cell receptor (beta chain) is from a study of cytomegalovirus exposure and HLA in healthy donors. Measured with immunoSEQ multiplex PCR; TCRdb has only the in-frame clones, and not every one. The sample contains 55,000 to 65,000 clones, over 85% of which appear only once. Unmatched junction bases numbered 10, after V lost 2 bases and J lost 5 bases. The germline V gene has CDR1 SGHTA and CDR2 FQGNSA. This CDR3 region has 16 residues. The count of this clone is one. Sequenced sample: PBMCs. The TCR sequence derives from a woman aged 18-35 years in good health and CMV-seropositive. The rearrangement links TRBV7-2 to TRBJ1-2; 8 bases fit TRBD1. CDR3 amino acids: CASSLNAQGASYGYTF. CDR3 DNA sequence: TGTGCCAGCAGCTTAAATGCCCAGGGGGCGAGTTATGGCTACACCTTC.